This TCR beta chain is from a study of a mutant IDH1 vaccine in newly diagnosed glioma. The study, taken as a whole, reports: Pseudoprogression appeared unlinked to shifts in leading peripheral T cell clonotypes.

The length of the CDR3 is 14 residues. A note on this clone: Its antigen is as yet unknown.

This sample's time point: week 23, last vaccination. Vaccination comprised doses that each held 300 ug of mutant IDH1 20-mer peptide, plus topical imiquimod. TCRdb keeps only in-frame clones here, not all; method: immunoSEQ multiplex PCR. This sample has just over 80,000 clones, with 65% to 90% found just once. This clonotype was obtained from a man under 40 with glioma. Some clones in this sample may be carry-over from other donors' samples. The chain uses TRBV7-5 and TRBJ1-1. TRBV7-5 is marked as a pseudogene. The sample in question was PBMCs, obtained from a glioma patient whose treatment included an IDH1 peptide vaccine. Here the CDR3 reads CVRSSPGGNTEAFF. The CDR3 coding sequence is TGTGTCAGAAGCTCCCCGGGAGGGAACACTGAAGCTTTCTTT.